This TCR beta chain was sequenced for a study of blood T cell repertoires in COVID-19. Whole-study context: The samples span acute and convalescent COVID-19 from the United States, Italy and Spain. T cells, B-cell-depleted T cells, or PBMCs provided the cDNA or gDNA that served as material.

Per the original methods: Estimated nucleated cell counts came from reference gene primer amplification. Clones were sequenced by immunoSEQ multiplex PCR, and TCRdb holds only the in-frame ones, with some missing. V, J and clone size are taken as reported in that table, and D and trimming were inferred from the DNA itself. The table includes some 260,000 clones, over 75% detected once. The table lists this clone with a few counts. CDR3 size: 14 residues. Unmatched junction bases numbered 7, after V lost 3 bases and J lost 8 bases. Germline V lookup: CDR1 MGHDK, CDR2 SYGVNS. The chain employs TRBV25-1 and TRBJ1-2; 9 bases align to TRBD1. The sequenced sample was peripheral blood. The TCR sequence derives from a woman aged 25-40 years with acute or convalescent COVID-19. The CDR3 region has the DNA TGTGCCAGCAGTGATCCGGGACAGGGTAAAGGCTACACCTTC. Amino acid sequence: CASSDPGQGKGYTF.